This TCR beta chain was captured by sequencing in a study of T cells in Graves' hyperthyroidism and ophthalmopathy. Background on the study: Staff took peripheral blood when the initial diagnosis was made, before any treatment began.

This clonotype was recorded a few times. There were TCR beta CDR3 regions amplified from RNA transcripts. First-round RT-PCR targeting the TCR CDR3 was performed with the HTBI primer set. Via MiXCR, TCRdb re-called the multiplex PCR reads, giving one row per CDR3 protein. The sample has 370,000 or so distinct CDR3 sequences; less than 15% are singletons. Aged 18 to 65, the patients had hyperthyroidism that was newly diagnosed and had lasted under 2 months. Orbital computed tomography, thyroid ultrasound, serum thyroxine and TRAb, and clinical symptoms together informed the diagnoses. Sampled blood dates from first hyperthyroidism diagnosis, and it precedes any ophthalmopathy symptoms. CDR3 length: 12 residues. Germline CDR1 is SEHNR and CDR2 is FQNEAQ (reference sequence).

Sequences were obtained from blood. The chain is built from TRBV7-9 and TRBJ1-3, with D unclear. This sequence originates from a man in his thirties or forties with Graves' hyperthyroidism that later progressed to Graves' ophthalmopathy. CDR3 protein: CAPGYSGNTIYF. The CDR3 DNA sequence: TGTGCTCCGGGTTACTCTGGAAACACCATATATTTT.